This T cell receptor (beta chain) was retrieved from a study of PD-L1 blockade in urothelial cancer. The method was immunoSEQ multiplex PCR; TCRdb's version includes in-frame clones alone and lacks a portion of them. The sample has just over 50,000 clones, approximately 80% seen once. The germline CDR1 and CDR2 sequences are SGHTA and FQGNSA. The length of the CDR3 is 12 residues. The ends were cut back, 4 bases at V and 5 bases at J, with 6 bases in the middle. This material consisted of PBMCs, taken around atezolizumab (anti-PD-L1) treatment. The V call is TRBV7-2, the J call TRBJ1-3; no reliable D call. The receptor was derived from a man between 70 and 80 years old with urothelial cancer. CDR3 bases: TGTGCCAGCAGCTCAAGCCGAAACACCATATATTTT. Translating gives CASSSSRNTIYF.